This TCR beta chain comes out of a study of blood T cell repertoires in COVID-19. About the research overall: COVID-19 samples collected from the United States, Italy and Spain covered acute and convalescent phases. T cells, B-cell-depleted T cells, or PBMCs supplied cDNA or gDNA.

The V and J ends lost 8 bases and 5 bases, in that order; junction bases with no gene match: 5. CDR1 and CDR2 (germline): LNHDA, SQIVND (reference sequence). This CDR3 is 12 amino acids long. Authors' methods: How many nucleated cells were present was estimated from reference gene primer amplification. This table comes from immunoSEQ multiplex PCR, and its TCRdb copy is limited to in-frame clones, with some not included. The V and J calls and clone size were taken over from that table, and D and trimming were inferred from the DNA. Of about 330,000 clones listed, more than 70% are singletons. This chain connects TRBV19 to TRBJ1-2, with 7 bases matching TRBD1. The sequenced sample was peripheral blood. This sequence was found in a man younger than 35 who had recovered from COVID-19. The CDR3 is CASADRRYGYTF. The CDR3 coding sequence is TGTGCCAGTGCGGACAGGAGGTATGGCTACACCTTC. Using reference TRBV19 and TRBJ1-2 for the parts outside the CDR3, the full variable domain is DGGITQSPKYLFRKEGQNVTLSCEQNLNHDAMYWYRQDPGQGLRLIYYSQIVNDFQKGDIAEGYSVSREKKESFPLTVTSAQKNPTAFYLCASADRRYGYTFGSGTRLTVV.